These 2 T cell receptor beta chains originate from one sample sequenced in a study of blood T cell repertoires in COVID-19. TCRdb keeps only in-frame clones here, not all; method: immunoSEQ multiplex PCR. The data hold about 74,000 clones, with 90% observed a single time. Sequenced sample: peripheral blood. All receptors come from a man between 50 and 59 years old with acute or convalescent COVID-19.

This clone was recorded once. The V gene is TRBV14, the J gene TRBJ2-1, with D perhaps matching TRBD2 (6 bases). CDR1 is SGHDN and CDR2 is FVKESK in the germline V gene. CDR3 size: 15 residues. Trimming pared 4 bases from V and 7 bases from J, leaving 17 bases between. Written as DNA, the CDR3 is TGTGCCAGCAGCCGAGGAGGGGCTAGTAGAAATGAGCAGTTCTTC. Residues: CASSRGGASRNEQFF. Drawing the rest from reference TRBV14 and TRBJ2-1, the complete variable domain is EAGVTQFPSHSVIEKGQTVTLRCDPISGHDNLYWYRRVMGKEIKFLLHFVKESKQDESGMPNNRFLAERTGGTYSTLKVQPAELEDSGVYFCASSRGGASRNEQFFGPGTRLTVL.

This sequence joins TRBV5-5 and TRBJ1-5; 8 nucleotides align to TRBD1. Trimming at V came to 4 bases and at J to 7 bases, leaving 4 bases not matched to a gene. The germline gives CDR1 SGHKS, CDR2 YYEKEE (reference sequence). CDR3 length equals 13 residues. The CDR3 DNA reads TGTGCCAGCAGCATACAGGGGGACCAGCCCCAGCATTTT. It encodes CASSIQGDQPQHF.